The 12 T cell receptor beta chains given below trace back to one sample, sequenced in a study of blood T cell repertoires in COVID-19 (dated by TCRdb to the early 2020s). The library was produced with the immunoSEQ multiplex PCR assay. The immuneACCESS repertoire file appears here via TCRdb, limited to in-frame rearrangements. These files lack a portion of the clones; in checked studies, under half of the deficit traces to unresolved V genes, and the cause of the others is not known. In this sample the table shows roughly 200,000 clones, just under 90% of which occur a single time. Approximately 0.88% of the sample comes from the top ten. Sequenced material: peripheral blood. The receptors shown here come from a woman between 18 and 29 years old who had recovered from COVID-19.

CDR3 amino acids: CASSLGTRTEAFF. The CDR3, as DNA: TGCGCCAGCAGCTTGGGGACTAGAACTGAAGCTTTCTTT. The chain has TRBV5-1 and TRBJ1-1, with unresolved D. The CDR3 has 13 residues. Trimming cost V 0 bases and J 5 bases, with 8 bases left between them. Per the germline V gene, CDR1 is SGHRS and CDR2 is YFSETQ.

V gene TRBV5-4 combines with J gene TRBJ2-1; 9 nucleotides line up with TRBD1. There are 14 residues in the CDR3. Per germline, CDR1 SGHNT and CDR2 YYREEE (reference sequence). V gave up 5 bases and J gave up 5 bases; unmatched junction bases: 5. The CDR3 reads CASRRTGEDNEQFF. The CDR3, as DNA: TGTGCCAGCAGACGGACAGGGGAAGACAATGAGCAGTTCTTC. Variable domain in full (rest from reference TRBV5-4 and TRBJ2-1): ETGVTQSPTHLIKTRGQQVTLRCSSQSGHNTVSWYQQALGQGPQFIFQYYREEENGRGNFPPRFSGLQFPNYSSELNVNALELDDSALYLCASRRTGEDNEQFFGPGTRLTVL.

V usage is TRBV7-9 and J usage is TRBJ1-4; D is undetermined. With 7 bases removed from V and 7 bases from J, the gap between germline ends came to 16 bases. Germline-derived CDR1 and CDR2 are SEHNR and FQNEAQ (reference sequence). This CDR3 region has 14 residues. The CDR3 sequence is CASNSRAFGEKLFF. For the CDR3, the DNA is TGTGCCAGCAACTCGAGGGCGTTTGGTGAAAAACTGTTTTTT.

The V gene is TRBV10-3, the J gene TRBJ1-5; D not resolved. V shed 0 bases and J shed 0 bases, with 9 bases lying between them. The length of the CDR3 is 16 residues. Germline lookup yields CDR1 ENHRY and CDR2 SYGVKD. The CDR3 region is CAISESYTNSNQPQHF. CDR3 in DNA: TGTGCCATCAGTGAGTCTTACACCAATAGCAATCAGCCCCAGCATTTT.

V and J are TRBV6-4 and TRBJ1-6; 10 nucleotides agree with TRBD1. The J segment lost 10 bases and the V segment lost 6 bases, leaving 6 bases of the junction unmatched. The CDR3 length is 14 residues. In germline, CDR1 is MRHNA, CDR2 SNTAGT. This chain's CDR3 is CASRADRGRSPLHF. Written as DNA, the CDR3 is TGTGCCAGCAGAGCCGACAGGGGGCGGTCACCCCTCCACTTT.

The genes are TRBV4-2 and TRBJ1-2; D is undetermined. CDR1 is LGHNA, CDR2 YNFKEQ, per germline. This CDR3 comprises 15 residues. V shed 5 bases and J shed 0 bases, with 13 bases lying between them. The CDR3 DNA reads TGTGCCAGCAGCGAGGCCCAGCTAGCTAACTATGGCTACACCTTC. Protein sequence: CASSEAQLANYGYTF.

This chain connects TRBV5-4 to TRBJ2-7; possible D gene TRBD2, 5 bases. The CDR3 is 13 residues long. The V and J ends lost 0 bases and 3 bases respectively, with 7 bases between them. Germline V gene sequence: CDR1 SGHNT, CDR2 YYREEE (reference sequence). For the CDR3, the DNA is TGTGCCAGCAGCTTGGCCGGGGTCTACGAGCAGTACTTC. The encoded protein is CASSLAGVYEQYF.

As concerns this clone: One junction end disagrees with the germline gene, perhaps due to a read error. The CDR3 bases are TGTGCTAGCAGCTTAGTGGCTAGTCGGGTGCAGTTCTTC. Protein: CASSLVASRVQFF. V is TRBV7-7 and J is TRBJ2-1; no clear D. Per the germline V gene, CDR1 is SSHAT and CDR2 is FNYEAQ (reference sequence). The length of the CDR3 is 13 residues.

This CDR3 reads CASSQELRGVHEQFF. The CDR3 coding sequence is TGTGCCAGCAGCCAAGAGTTGCGGGGGGTCCATGAGCAGTTCTTC. This chain links TRBV14 with TRBJ2-1; 8 positions match TRBD2. The CDR3 extends over 15 amino acids. Unmatched junction bases numbered 6, after V lost 0 bases and J lost 8 bases. Germline loops: CDR1 SGHDN, CDR2 FVKESK.

A note on this clone: This same CDR3 is encoded by further DNA sequences in the sample. CDR3 bases: TGTGCCAGCAGAACGGGGTCCTACGAGCAGTACTTC. Translating gives CASRTGSYEQYF. The genes are TRBV6-5 and TRBJ2-7, with TRBD2 as a possible D gene (5 bases). The length of the CDR3 is 12 residues. Germline loops: CDR1 MNHEY, CDR2 SVGAGI. The ends were cut back, 6 bases at V and 1 base at J, with 7 bases in the middle.

V gene TRBV7-3 combines with J gene TRBJ2-2, with a weak D call TRBD1 (6 bases). Germline V gives CDR1 SGHTA, CDR2 FQGTGA. Trimming shortened V by 2 bases and J by 1 base, and 8 bases separated the two germline ends. The CDR3 loop spans 15 amino acids. For the CDR3, the DNA is TGTGCCAGCAGCTTAGAGACAGGGAACACCGGGGAGCTGTTTTTT. Its protein product is CASSLETGNTGELFF.

V usage is TRBV9 and J usage is TRBJ1-4, with D tentatively TRBD1 (6 bases). With 4 bases removed from V and 7 bases from J, the gap between germline ends came to 17 bases. Germline V gives CDR1 SGDLS, CDR2 YYNGEE. This CDR3 comprises 15 residues. DNA of the CDR3: TGTGCCAGCAGCCCCGTCGACAGGCTTGGTGAAAAACTGTTTTTT. As protein: CASSPVDRLGEKLFF.